The text below deals with one TCR beta chain. There are 16 residues in the CDR3. V lost 4 bases to trimming and J lost 0 bases, with 12 bases between them. From germline, CDR1 is KGHSH and CDR2 LQKENI. This sample was included in a study of blood T cell repertoires in COVID-19. At the level of the study: Acute and convalescent COVID-19 specimens originated in the United States, Italy and Spain. Sources were T cells, B-cell-depleted T cells, or PBMCs; the material itself was cDNA or gDNA.

Profiled with immunoSEQ multiplex PCR; TCRdb holds only in-frame clones, not every one. This table holds around 300,000 clones, over 75% found once. Enrolled through a virtual design, the participants were between 18 and 89 years of age and came from under 30 US areas. Cohorts were determined from participant-reported clinical history. This chain joins TRBV18 and TRBJ1-4; unclear D gene. Sequencing was done on a sample of PBMCs or T cells enriched from blood (not recorded which). The receptor comes from a young man who had recovered from COVID-19. The CDR3 here is CASSHQDGATNEKLFF. The DNA of the CDR3 is TGTGCCAGCTCACACCAAGACGGGGCAACTAATGAAAAACTGTTTTTT.